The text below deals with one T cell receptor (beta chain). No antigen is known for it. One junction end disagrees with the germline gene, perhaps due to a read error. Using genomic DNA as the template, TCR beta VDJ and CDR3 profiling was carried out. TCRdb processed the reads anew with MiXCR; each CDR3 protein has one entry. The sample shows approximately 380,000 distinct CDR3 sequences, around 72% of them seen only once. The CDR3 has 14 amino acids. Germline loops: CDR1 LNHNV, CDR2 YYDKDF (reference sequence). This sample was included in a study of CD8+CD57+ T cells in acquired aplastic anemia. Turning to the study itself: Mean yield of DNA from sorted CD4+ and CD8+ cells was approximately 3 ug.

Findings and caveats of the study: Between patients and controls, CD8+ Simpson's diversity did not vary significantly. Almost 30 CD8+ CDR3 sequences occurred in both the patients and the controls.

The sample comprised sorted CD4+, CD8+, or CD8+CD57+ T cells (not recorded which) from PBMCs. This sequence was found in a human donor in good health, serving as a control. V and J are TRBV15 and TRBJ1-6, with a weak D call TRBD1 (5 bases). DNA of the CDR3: TGTGCCAGCAGCAGGGCAGCACTCAATGAACCCCTCCACTTT. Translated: CASSRAALNEPLHF.